These T cell receptor beta chains were read from a single sample in a study of cytomegalovirus exposure and HLA in healthy donors. Clones were read by immunoSEQ multiplex PCR, and TCRdb kept only the in-frame ones, dropping some. The data contain under 150,000 clones, approximately 80% of them singletons. The sequenced material came from PBMCs. The receptor source for this set is a man between 25 and 39 years old in good health and CMV-seronegative. The CDR3 runs from the conserved cysteine through the conserved F or W. D genes are given only for firm matches. Rows give clone size only sometimes, using once, few, many, or a class for an expanded clone.

D gene | J gene | clone size | V gene | CDR3 protein | CDR3 DNA
. | TRBJ2-2 | . | TRBV7-9 | CASSSGYTGELFF | TGTGCCAGCAGCTCAGGGTACACCGGGGAGCTGTTTTTT
. | TRBJ2-6 | . | TRBV9 | CASSEKPGTSHSGANVLTF | TGTGCCAGCAGCGAGAAGCCCGGGACATCCCACTCTGGGGCCAACGTCCTGACTTTC
. | TRBJ2-7 | once | TRBV27 | CASHSVLVRGHEQYF | TGTGCCAGCCATTCGGTACTTGTTAGGGGCCACGAGCAGTACTTC
. | TRBJ2-7 | once | TRBV7-6 | CASSPLRGASSYEQYF | TGTGCCAGCAGCCCCTTGCGCGGTGCGAGCTCCTACGAGCAGTACTTC
. | TRBJ2-3 | . | TRBV10-2 | CASSEFLAPTSTDTQYF | TGCGCCAGCAGTGAGTTCCTAGCGCCAACCAGCACAGATACGCAGTATTTT
TRBD2 | TRBJ2-4 | once | TRBV5-1 | CASSLGAREGIQYF | TGCGCCAGCAGCTTGGGCGCCAGGGAGGGCATTCAGTACTTC
TRBD1 | TRBJ1-5 | . | TRBV6-5 | CASSPGQGKPQHF | TGTGCCAGCAGCCCTGGACAGGGAAAGCCCCAGCATTTT
. | TRBJ2-7 | . | TRBV27 | CASSPGGTYEQYF | TGTGCCAGCAGTCCAGGAGGGACCTACGAGCAGTACTTC
TRBD1 | TRBJ1-2 | . | TRBV27 | CASRGTGTVGGYTF | TGTGCCAGCAGGGGGACGGGGACAGTTGGTGGCTACACCTTC
TRBD1 | TRBJ1-5 | . | TRBV4-1 | CASSQEDWTGGQPQNF | TGCGCCAGCAGCCAAGAAGATTGGACAGGGGGCCAGCCCCAGAATTTT
. | TRBJ2-7 | . | TRBV6-6 | CASSFGLARSYEQYF | TGTGCCAGCAGTTTTGGCCTAGCCAGATCCTACGAGCAGTACTTC
TRBD2 | TRBJ2-7 | few | TRBV13 | CASSLGRSSGGYEQYF | TGTGCCAGCAGCTTAGGCAGGTCTAGCGGTGGTTACGAGCAGTACTTC
TRBD1 | TRBJ2-2 | . | TRBV5-1 | CASSLDRLDTGELFF | TGCGCCAGCAGCCTGGACAGGTTGGACACCGGGGAGCTGTTTTTT
. | TRBJ2-7 | . | TRBV7-3 | CASSLSAGLYEQYF | TGTGCCAGCAGCTTAAGCGCGGGACTCTACGAGCAGTACTTC
TRBD2 | TRBJ2-7 | . | TRBV7-8 | CASSKGYGAGAYEQYF | TGTGCCAGCAGCAAGGGCTATGGAGCGGGAGCCTACGAGCAGTACTTC
. | TRBJ2-1 | once | TRBV19 | CASSMSWLALNEQFF | TGTGCCAGTAGTATGAGTTGGCTAGCCTTAAATGAGCAGTTCTTC
. | TRBJ2-1 | . | TRBV6-1 | CASTPTGYNEQFF | TGTGCCAGCACCCCGACTGGTTACAATGAGCAGTTCTTC
TRBD1 | TRBJ1-2 | . | TRBV4-1 | CASSHPGQVYGYTF | TGCGCCAGCAGCCACCCCGGACAGGTCTATGGCTACACCTTC
TRBD1 | TRBJ2-2 | . | TRBV18 | CASSPIEGTGNTGELFF | TGTGCCAGCTCACCTATTGAGGGGACAGGGAACACCGGGGAGCTGTTTTTT
. | TRBJ1-2 | . | TRBV28 | CASSFGGRTIYGYTF | TGTGCCAGCAGTTTTGGAGGGCGGACTATCTATGGCTACACCTTC
. | TRBJ1-1 | few | TRBV7-6 | CASSLGGSTEAFF | TGTGCCAGCAGCTTAGGCGGGAGCACTGAAGCTTTCTTT
. | TRBJ1-1 | . | TRBV9 | CASSAQMNTEAFF | TGTGCCAGCAGCGCCCAGATGAACACTGAAGCTTTCTTT
TRBD1 | TRBJ1-1 | few | TRBV6-6 | CASSGTENTEAFF | TGTGCCAGCAGTGGGACAGAGAACACTGAAGCTTTCTTT
TRBD2 | TRBJ2-1 | . | TRBV6-4 | CASRLAGGPNEQFF | TGTGCCAGCAGACTAGCGGGAGGGCCAAATGAGCAGTTCTTC
TRBD2 | TRBJ2-7 | few | TRBV11-3 | CASRGLAGNYEQYF | TGTGCCAGCAGAGGACTAGCGGGAAATTACGAGCAGTACTTC
TRBD2 | TRBJ2-3 | . | TRBV7-8 | CASSLGTSGTSATDTQYF | TGTGCCAGCAGTTTGGGGACTAGCGGGACTAGCGCCACAGATACGCAGTATTTT
TRBD1 | TRBJ1-5 | . | TRBV5-6 | CASSSQTGGFQPQHF | TGTGCCAGCAGCTCCCAGACAGGGGGCTTTCAGCCCCAGCATTTT
TRBD1 | TRBJ1-4 | . | TRBV30 | CAYDGGQRKLFF | TGTGCCTACGACGGGGGACAGCGAAAACTGTTTTTT
TRBD1 | TRBJ2-4 | . | TRBV5-6 | CASSLTGAPKNIQYF | TGTGCCAGCAGCTTAACAGGGGCTCCCAAAAACATTCAGTACTTC
TRBD1 | TRBJ2-5 | . | TRBV7-9 | CASRTGTGGFTETQYF | TGTGCCAGCAGAACGGGTACAGGGGGCTTTACGGAGACCCAGTACTTC
. | TRBJ2-1 | . | TRBV9 | CASSAQGNEQFF | TGTGCCAGCAGCGCCCAGGGAAATGAGCAGTTCTTC
. | TRBJ2-5 | . | TRBV7-2 | CASREVGAVETQYF | TGTGCCAGCAGAGAGGTGGGGGCTGTGGAGACCCAGTACTTC
TRBD2 | TRBJ2-3 | . | TRBV6-1 | CASSEDLAGRTDTQYF | TGTGCCAGCAGTGAAGATCTAGCGGGCCGCACAGATACGCAGTATTTT
. | TRBJ2-7 | few | TRBV29-1 | CSVAGVYEQYF | TGCAGCGTTGCAGGGGTATACGAGCAGTACTTC
. | TRBJ2-3 | . | TRBV5-6 | CASSLVLTTDTQYF | TGTGCCAGCAGCTTGGTACTAACCACAGATACGCAGTATTTT
. | TRBJ2-7 | . | TRBV12-2 | CASRFGGDRSYEQYF | TGTGCAAGTCGCTTCGGGGGGGACCGCTCCTACGAGCAGTACTTC
TRBD1 | TRBJ1-5 | once | TRBV18 | CASSETGGPQPQHF | TGTGCCAGCTCAGAAACAGGGGGGCCTCAGCCCCAGCATTTT
. | TRBJ2-3 | . | TRBV5-1 | CASSSTGYTDTQYF | TGCGCCAGCAGCTCCACAGGATACACAGATACGCAGTATTTT
. | TRBJ1-1 | once | TRBV7-6 | CASSKTGLSTEAFF | TGTGCCAGCAGCAAAACAGGGTTAAGCACTGAAGCTTTCTTT
. | TRBJ2-7 | . | TRBV29-1 | CSTRGGRSYEQYF | TGCAGCACGAGGGGGGGCAGGAGCTACGAGCAGTACTTC